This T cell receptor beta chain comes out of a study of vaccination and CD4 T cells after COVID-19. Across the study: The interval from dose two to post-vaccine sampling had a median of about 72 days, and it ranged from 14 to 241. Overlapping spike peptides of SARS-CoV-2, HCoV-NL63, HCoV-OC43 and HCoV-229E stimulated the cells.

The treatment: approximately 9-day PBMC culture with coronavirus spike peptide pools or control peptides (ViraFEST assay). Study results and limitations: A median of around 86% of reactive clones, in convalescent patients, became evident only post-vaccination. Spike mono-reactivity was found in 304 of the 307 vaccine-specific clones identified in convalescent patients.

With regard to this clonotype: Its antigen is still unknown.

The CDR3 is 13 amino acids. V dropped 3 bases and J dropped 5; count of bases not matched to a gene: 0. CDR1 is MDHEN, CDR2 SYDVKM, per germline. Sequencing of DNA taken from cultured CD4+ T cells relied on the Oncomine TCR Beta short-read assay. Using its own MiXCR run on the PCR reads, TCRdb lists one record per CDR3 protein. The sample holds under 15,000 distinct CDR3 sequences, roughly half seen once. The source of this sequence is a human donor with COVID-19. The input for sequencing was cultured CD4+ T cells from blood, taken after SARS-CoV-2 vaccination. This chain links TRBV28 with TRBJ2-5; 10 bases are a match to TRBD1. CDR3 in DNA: TGTGCCAGCAGTTTGGACAGGGGGGAGACCCAGTACTTC. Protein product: CASSLDRGETQYF.